The source of this T cell receptor beta chain is a study of control samples from healthy donors and cancer patients. V was clipped by 4 bases and J by 3 bases; unmatched bases: 9. This CDR3 has 16 residues. CDR1 SGDLS and CDR2 YYNGEE come from the germline V gene. Sequenced by immunoSEQ multiplex PCR; TCRdb stores in-frame clones only, minus some. The sample lists 90,000 to 100,000 clones; roughly 83% were seen once. Sequenced: blood. The V and J genes are TRBV9 and TRBJ2-1, with 8 bases that match TRBD2. This receptor was identified in a woman aged 25 to 39 in good health. Here the CDR3 reads CASSPRGGPVYNEQFF. For the CDR3, the DNA is TGTGCCAGCAGCCCCCGGGGGGGGCCTGTCTACAATGAGCAGTTCTTC.